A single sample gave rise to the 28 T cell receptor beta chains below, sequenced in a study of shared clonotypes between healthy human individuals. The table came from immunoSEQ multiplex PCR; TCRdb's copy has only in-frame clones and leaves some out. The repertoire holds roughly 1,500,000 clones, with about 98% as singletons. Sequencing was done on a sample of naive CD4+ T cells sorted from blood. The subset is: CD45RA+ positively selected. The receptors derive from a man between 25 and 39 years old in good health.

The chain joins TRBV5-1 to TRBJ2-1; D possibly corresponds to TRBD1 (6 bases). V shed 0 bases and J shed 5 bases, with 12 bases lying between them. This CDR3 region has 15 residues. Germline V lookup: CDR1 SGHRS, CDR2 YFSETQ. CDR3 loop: CASSLAAGVNNEQFF. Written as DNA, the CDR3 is TGCGCCAGCAGCTTGGCGGCAGGGGTGAACAATGAGCAGTTCTTC.

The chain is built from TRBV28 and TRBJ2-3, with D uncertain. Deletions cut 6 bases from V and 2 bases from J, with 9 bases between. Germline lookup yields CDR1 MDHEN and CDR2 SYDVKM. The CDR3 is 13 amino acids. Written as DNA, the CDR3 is TGTGCCAGCAGATCCCCCCCCACAGATACGCAGTATTTT. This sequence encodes CASRSPPTDTQYF.

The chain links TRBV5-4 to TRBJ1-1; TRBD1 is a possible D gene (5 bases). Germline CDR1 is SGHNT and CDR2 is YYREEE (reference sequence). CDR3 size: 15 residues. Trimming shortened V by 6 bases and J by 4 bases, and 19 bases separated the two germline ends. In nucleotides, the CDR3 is TGTGCCAGCAACAATAATGGGGGGGTTCGCACTGAAGCTTTCTTT. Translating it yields CASNNNGGVRTEAFF.

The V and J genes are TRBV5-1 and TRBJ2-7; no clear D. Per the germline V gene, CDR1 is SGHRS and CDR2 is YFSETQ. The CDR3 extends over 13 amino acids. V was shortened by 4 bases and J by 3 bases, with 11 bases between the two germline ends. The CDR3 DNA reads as TGCGCCAGCAGCACCACAGTTAACTACGAGCAGTACTTC. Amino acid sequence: CASSTTVNYEQYF. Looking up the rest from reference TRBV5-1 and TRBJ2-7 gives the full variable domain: KAGVTQTPRYLIKTRGQQVTLSCSPISGHRSVSWYQQTPGQGLQFLFEYFSETQRNKGNFPGRFSGRQFSNSRSEMNVSTLELGDSALYLCASSTTVNYEQYFGPGTRLTVT.

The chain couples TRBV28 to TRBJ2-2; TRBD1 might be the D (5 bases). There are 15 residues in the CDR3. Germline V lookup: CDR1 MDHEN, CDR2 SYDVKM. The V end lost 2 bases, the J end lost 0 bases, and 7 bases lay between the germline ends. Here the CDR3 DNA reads TGTGCCAGCAGTTTACCAGGGACGAACACCGGGGAGCTGTTTTTT. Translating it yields CASSLPGTNTGELFF.

The CDR3 sequence: CSARLVGEQYF. CDR3 DNA sequence: TGCAGTGCGAGACTAGTTGGTGAGCAGTACTTC. The chain couples TRBV20-1 to TRBJ2-7; D may be TRBD2 (6 bases). Trimming took off 6 bases at V and 7 bases at J, with 13 bases between the two ends. The CDR3 has 11 amino acids. Germline V gives CDR1 DFQATT, CDR2 SNEGSKA (reference sequence).

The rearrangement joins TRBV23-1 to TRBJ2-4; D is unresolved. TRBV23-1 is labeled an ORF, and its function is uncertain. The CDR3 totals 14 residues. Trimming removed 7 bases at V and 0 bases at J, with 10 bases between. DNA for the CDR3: TGCGCCAGCAACACTTTGCTAGCCAAAAACATTCAGTACTTC. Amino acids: CASNTLLAKNIQYF.

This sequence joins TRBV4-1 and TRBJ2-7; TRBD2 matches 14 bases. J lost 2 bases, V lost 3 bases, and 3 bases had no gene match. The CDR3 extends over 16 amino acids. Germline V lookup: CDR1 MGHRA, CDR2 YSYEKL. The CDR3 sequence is CASSQGLAGATYEQYF. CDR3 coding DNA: TGCGCCAGCAGCCAGGGACTAGCGGGGGCCACCTACGAGCAGTACTTC.

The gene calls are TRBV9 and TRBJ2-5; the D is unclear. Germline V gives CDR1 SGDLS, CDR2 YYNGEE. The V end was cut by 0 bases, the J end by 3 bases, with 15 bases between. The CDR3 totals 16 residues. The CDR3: CASSVGFGIREETQYF. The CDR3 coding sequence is TGTGCCAGCAGCGTAGGGTTTGGTATCAGAGAAGAGACCCAGTACTTC.

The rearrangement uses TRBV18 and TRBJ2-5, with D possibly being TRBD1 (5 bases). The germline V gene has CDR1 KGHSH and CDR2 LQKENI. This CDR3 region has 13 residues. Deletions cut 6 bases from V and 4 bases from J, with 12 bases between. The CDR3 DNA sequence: TGTGCCAGCTCCCCGACAGTCCGAGAGACCCAGTACTTC. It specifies CASSPTVRETQYF.

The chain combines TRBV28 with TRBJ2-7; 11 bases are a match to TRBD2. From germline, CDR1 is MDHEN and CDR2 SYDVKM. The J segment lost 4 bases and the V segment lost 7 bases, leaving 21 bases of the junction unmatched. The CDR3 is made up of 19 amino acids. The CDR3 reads CASTQGLRGQLAGAYEQYF. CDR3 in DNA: TGTGCCAGCACCCAAGGGTTGAGGGGGCAACTAGCGGGAGCATACGAGCAGTACTTC.

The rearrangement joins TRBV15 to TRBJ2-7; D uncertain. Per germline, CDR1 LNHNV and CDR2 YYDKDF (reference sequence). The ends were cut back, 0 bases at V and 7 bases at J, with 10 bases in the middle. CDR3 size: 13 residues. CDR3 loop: CATSRDPGREQYF. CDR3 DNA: TGTGCCACCAGCAGAGATCCCGGACGGGAGCAGTACTTC.

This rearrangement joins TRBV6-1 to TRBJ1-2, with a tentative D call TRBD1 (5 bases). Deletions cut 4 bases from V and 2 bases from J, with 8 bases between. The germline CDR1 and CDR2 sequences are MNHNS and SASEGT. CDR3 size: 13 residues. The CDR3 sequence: CASSVSGNYGYTF. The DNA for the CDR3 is TGTGCCAGCAGTGTATCAGGGAACTATGGCTACACCTTC.

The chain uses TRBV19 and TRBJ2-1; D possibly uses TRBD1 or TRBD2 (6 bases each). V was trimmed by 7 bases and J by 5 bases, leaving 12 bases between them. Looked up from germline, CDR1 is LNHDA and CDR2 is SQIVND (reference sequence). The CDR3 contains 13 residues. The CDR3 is CASTRGANNEQFF. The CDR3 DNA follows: TGTGCCAGTACGAGGGGGGCCAACAATGAGCAGTTCTTC.

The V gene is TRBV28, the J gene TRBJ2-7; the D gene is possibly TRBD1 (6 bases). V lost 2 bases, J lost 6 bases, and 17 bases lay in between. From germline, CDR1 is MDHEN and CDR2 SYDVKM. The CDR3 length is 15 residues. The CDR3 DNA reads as TGTGCCAGCAGTTTACCAGGGGAACTAGAGGGCGAGCAGTACTTC. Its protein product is CASSLPGELEGEQYF.

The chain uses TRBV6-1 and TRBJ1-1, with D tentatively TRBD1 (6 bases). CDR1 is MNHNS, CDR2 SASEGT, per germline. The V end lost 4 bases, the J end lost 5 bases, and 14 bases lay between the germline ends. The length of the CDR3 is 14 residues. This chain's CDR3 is CASSAQGPGTEAFF. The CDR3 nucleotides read TGTGCCAGCAGTGCGCAGGGGCCAGGGACTGAAGCTTTCTTT.

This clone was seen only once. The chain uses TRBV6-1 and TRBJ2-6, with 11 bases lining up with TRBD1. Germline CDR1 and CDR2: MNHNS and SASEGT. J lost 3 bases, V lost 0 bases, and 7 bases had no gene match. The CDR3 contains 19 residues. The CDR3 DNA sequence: TGTGCCAGCAGTGAAGCCGTGGACAGGGGGCGGCGTGGGGCCAACGTCCTGACTTTC. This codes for CASSEAVDRGRRGANVLTF.

CDR3 bases: TGTGCCACCGCAAACCCTACCCCGAACACCGGGGAGCTGTTTTTT. Protein product: CATANPTPNTGELFF. The chain has TRBV10-3 and TRBJ2-2; D not certain. The CDR3 is 15 residues long. Deletions cut 10 bases from V and 0 bases from J, with 15 bases between. The germline V gene has CDR1 ENHRY and CDR2 SYGVKD.

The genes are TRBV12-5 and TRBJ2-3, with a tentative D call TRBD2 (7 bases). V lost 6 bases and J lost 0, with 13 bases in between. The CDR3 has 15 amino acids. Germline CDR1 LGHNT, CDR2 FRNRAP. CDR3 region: CASGPRGASTDTQYF. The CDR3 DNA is TGTGCTAGTGGCCCCCGGGGGGCAAGCACAGATACGCAGTATTTT.

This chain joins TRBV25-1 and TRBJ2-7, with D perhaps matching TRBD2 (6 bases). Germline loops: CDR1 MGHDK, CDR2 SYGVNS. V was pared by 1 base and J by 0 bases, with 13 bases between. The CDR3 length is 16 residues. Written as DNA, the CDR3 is TGTGCCAGCAGTGAATTCGGGAGCCCGAGCTCCTACGAGCAGTACTTC. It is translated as CASSEFGSPSSYEQYF.

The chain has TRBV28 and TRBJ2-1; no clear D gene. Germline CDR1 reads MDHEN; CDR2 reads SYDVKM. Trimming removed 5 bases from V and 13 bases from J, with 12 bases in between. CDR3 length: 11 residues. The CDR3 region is CASSGYGIQFF. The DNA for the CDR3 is TGTGCCAGCAGTGGGTACGGAATACAGTTCTTC.

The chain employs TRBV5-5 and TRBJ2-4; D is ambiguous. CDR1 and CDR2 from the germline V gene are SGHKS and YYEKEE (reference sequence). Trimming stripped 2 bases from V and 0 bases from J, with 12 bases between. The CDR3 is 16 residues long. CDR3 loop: CASSLVSGSAKNIQYF. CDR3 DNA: TGTGCCAGCAGCTTAGTTAGTGGGTCAGCCAAAAACATTCAGTACTTC. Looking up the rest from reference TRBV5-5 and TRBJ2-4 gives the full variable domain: DAGVTQSPTHLIKTRGQQVTLRCSPISGHKSVSWYQQVLGQGPQFIFQYYEKEERGRGNFPDRFSARQFPNYSSELNVNALLLGDSALYLCASSLVSGSAKNIQYFGAGTRLSVL.

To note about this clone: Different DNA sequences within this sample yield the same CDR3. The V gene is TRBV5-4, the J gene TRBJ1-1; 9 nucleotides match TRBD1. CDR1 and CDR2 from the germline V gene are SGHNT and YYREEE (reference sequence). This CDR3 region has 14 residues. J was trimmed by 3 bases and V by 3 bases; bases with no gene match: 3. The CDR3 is CASSSGQGDTEAFF. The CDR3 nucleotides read TGTGCCAGCAGCTCGGGACAGGGAGACACTGAAGCTTTCTTT.

For the CDR3, the DNA is TGTGCCAGCAGCGCTAGCGGAGTTAGCTACAATGAGCAGTTCTTC. Amino acid sequence: CASSASGVSYNEQFF. This sequence joins TRBV9 and TRBJ2-1; 7 bases line up with TRBD2. The ends lost 3 bases at V and 3 bases at J; junction bases unmatched: 6. CDR1 SGDLS and CDR2 YYNGEE come from the germline V gene. CDR3 length: 15 amino acids.

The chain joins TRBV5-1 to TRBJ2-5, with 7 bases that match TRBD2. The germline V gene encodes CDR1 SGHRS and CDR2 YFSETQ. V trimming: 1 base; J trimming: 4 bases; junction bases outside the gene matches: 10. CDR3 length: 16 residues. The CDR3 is CASSLSASGAGETQYF. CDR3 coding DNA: TGCGCCAGCAGCTTGTCAGCGAGCGGGGCAGGAGAGACCCAGTACTTC. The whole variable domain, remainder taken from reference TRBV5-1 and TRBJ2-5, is KAGVTQTPRYLIKTRGQQVTLSCSPISGHRSVSWYQQTPGQGLQFLFEYFSETQRNKGNFPGRFSGRQFSNSRSEMNVSTLELGDSALYLCASSLSASGAGETQYFGPGTRLLVL.

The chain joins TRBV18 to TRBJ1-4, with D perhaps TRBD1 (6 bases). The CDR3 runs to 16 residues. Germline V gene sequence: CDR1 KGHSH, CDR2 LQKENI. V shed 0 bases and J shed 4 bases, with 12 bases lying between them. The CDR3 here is CASSPPSTGLNEKLFF. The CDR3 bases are TGTGCCAGCTCACCACCTAGTACAGGGCTTAATGAAAAACTGTTTTTT.

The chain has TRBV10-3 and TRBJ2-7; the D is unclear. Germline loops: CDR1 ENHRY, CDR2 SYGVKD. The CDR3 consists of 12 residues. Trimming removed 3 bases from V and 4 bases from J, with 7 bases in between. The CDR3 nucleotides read TGTGCCATCAGTGACCTTACGTACGAGCAGTACTTC. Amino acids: CAISDLTYEQYF.

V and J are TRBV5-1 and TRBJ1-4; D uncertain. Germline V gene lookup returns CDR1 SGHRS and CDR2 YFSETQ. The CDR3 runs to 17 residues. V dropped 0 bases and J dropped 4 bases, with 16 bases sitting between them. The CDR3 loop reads CASSLADSAASNEKLFF. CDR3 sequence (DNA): TGCGCCAGCAGCTTGGCCGATTCGGCCGCCAGTAATGAAAAACTGTTTTTT.